This paragraph covers one T cell receptor beta chain sequence. Its antigen remains unidentified. No much larger clone is present one base from it, and per-base qualities are unavailable. The data were obtained in a study of blood T cell repertoires in COVID-19 (dated by TCRdb to 2020 to 2021). About the investigation overall: Collaborator samples came from the United States, Italy and Spain and covered acute and convalescent phases of COVID-19. The prospective study material was composed of cDNA or gDNA derived from T cells, B-cell-depleted T cells, or PBMCs. Where available, HLA class I and class II types were taken from metadata supplied by the sample provider and were not determined by assay-based typing. The repertoires were released in a freely available public database intended as a resource for research on the immune response to SARS-CoV-2. The sample metadata nearly always contained a de-identified subject ID, COVID-19 status, age in years and sex. The dataset comprised deeply sampled blood TCRbeta repertoires from subjects exposed to, actively infected with, or recovered from COVID-19. Samples came from the ongoing ImmuneRACE study (first 160 participants) plus 1,254 subjects from 6 global collaborators.

At one collaborating source in Seattle, patients were enrolled during active infection and were followed longitudinally through the course of disease. Collaborating institutions collected whole blood in K2EDTA tubes following their own protocols. For TCRbeta analysis, collaborator samples were shipped as frozen whole blood, as isolated PBMCs, or as DNA extracted from either sample type. Trimming takes 4 bases off V and 4 bases off J; junction bases not matched to a gene: 6. Sequences MDHEN (CDR1) and SYDVKM (CDR2) are obtained from the germline V gene. The cysteine opens and the phenylalanine closes a CDR3 of 14 amino acids. Only the CDR3 part of the read is kept: 42 bases, read in frame from the first base. The immunoSEQ Assay, a bias-controlled multiplex PCR, was used to amplify TCRbeta CDR3 regions from genomic DNA. Per the original workflow: Nucleated cell counts per sample were estimated from amplification of reference gene primers within the assay. To quantify the absolute abundance of each unique TCRbeta CDR3 rearrangement, sequence reads were collapsed and filtered. For each sample, productive Simpson clonality was calculated by taking the square root of Simpson's diversity index across productive rearrangements. Not all clones reach the TCRdb copy of this immuneACCESS table, which keeps in-frame sequences only. Checked studies attribute under half of the gap to unresolved V genes and leave the rest unexplained. From that table come the V and J calls and clone size; the DNA was used to work out D and trimming. The sample table holds 200,000 to 250,000 clones, of which 84% were seen once. The ten top clones hold approximately 8% of the sample.

What the authors observed across the whole study: The amount of clinical and demographic metadata varied by source and participant and was provided uncurated.

The sample taken for sequencing was peripheral blood. The chain is assembled from TRBV28 and TRBJ1-2; 7 middle bases align to TRBD1. The TCR comes from a woman over 75 with COVID-19, enrolled during active disease. The CDR3 protein is CASSSGQAFYGYTF. DNA sequence: TGTGCCAGCAGTTCCGGACAGGCCTTCTATGGCTACACCTTC.